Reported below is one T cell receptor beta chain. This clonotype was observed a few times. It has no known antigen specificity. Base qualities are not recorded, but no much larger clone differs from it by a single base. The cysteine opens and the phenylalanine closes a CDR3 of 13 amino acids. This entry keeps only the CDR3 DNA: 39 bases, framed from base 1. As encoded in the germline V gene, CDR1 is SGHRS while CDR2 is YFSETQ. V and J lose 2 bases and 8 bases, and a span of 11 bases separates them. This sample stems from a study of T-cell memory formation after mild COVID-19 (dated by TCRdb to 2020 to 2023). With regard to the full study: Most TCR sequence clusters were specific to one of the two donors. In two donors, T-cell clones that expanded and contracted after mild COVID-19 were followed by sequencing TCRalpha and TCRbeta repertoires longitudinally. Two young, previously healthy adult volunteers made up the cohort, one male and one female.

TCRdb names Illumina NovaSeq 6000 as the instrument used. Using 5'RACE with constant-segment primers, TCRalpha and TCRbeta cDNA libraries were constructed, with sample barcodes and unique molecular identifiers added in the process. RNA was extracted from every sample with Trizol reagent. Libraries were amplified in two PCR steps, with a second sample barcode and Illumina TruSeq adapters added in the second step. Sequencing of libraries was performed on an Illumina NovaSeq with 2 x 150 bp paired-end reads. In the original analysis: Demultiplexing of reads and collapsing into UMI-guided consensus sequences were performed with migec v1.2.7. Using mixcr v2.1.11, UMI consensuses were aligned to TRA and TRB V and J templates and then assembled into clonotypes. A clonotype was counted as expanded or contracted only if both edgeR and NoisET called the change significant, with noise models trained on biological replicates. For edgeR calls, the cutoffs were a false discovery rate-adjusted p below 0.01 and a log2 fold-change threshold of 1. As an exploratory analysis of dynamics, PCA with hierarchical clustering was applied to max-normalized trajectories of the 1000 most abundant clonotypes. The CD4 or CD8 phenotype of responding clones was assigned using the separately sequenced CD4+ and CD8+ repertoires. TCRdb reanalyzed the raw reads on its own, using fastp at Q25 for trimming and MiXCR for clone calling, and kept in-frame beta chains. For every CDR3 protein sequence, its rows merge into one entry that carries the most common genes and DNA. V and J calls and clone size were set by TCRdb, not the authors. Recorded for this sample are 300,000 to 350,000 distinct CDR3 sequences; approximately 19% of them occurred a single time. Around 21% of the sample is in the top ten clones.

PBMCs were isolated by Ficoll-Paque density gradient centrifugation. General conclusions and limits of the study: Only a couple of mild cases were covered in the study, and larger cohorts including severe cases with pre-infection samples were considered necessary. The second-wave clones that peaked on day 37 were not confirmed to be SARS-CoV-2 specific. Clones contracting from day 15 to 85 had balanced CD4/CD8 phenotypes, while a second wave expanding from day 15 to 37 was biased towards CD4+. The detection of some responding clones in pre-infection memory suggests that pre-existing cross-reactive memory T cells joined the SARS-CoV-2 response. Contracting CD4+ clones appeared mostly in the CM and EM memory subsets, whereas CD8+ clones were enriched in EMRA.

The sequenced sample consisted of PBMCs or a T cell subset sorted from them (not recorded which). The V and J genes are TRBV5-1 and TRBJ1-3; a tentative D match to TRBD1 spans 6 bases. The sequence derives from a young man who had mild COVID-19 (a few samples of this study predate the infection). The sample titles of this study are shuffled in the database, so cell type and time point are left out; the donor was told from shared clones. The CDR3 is CASSFQAGDTIYF. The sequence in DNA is TGCGCCAGCAGCTTCCAGGCAGGGGACACCATATATTTT.